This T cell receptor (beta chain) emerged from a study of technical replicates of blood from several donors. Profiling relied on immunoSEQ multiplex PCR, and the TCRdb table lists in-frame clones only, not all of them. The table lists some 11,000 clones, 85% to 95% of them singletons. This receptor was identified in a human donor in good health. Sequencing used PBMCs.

The CDR3 DNA follows: TGTGCCAGCAGAACCCAAGGCAGCGGGAATGAAAAACTGTTTTTT. Protein product: CASRTQGSGNEKLFF. This rearrangement joins TRBV27 to TRBJ1-4; no clear D gene. This CDR3 is built from 15 residues. Trimming left V 6 bases short and J 5 bases short, with 16 bases between. Germline V gene sequence: CDR1 MNHEY, CDR2 SMNVEV (reference sequence).